Below are 14 T cell receptor beta chains sequenced from a single sample in a study of liver allograft versus peripheral blood T cells. About the research overall: Within transplanted livers, the T cell receptor repertoires were examined and compared against the repertoires present in the peripheral blood of liver transplant recipients.

MiXCR, applied by TCRdb to the reads, yields one record per CDR3 protein. The sample lists some 14,000 distinct CDR3 sequences, less than 20% occurring once. These receptor sequences come from a human patient who had a liver transplant. Some of the T cells might come from the graft donor.

This clonotype was seen only a few times. The CDR3 spells CSARVRPGNGYTF. DNA of the CDR3: TGCAGTGCTAGAGTCAGACCAGGAAATGGCTACACCTTC. The chain combines TRBV20-1 with TRBJ1-2; D not resolved. Trimming left V 1 base short and J 6 bases short, with 12 bases between. CDR1 is DFQATT, CDR2 SNEGSKA, per germline (reference sequence). This CDR3 region has 13 residues.

This clonotype has just a few counts. The rearrangement joins TRBV6-6 to TRBJ2-5; unclear D gene. Germline-derived CDR1 and CDR2 are MNHNY and SVGAGI (reference sequence). The V gene lost 8 bases and the J gene lost 2 bases, with 3 bases spanning the gap. This CDR3 is 10 amino acids long. CDR3 sequence: CASQQETQYF. The DNA for the CDR3 is TGTGCCAGCCAACAAGAGACCCAGTACTTC.

The chain couples TRBV20-1 to TRBJ1-5; a weak D match, TRBD1 (6 bases). The CDR3 has 14 amino acids. Trimming pared 6 bases from V and 2 bases from J, leaving 14 bases between. Per germline, CDR1 DFQATT and CDR2 SNEGSKA (reference sequence). This CDR3 is CSAQGGLRNQPQHF. The CDR3 DNA is TGCAGTGCACAGGGAGGCCTGCGCAATCAGCCCCAGCATTTT.

By proportion, this clonotype is medium-sized. The V gene is TRBV6-5, the J gene TRBJ2-7; 10 positions match TRBD2. V shed 0 bases and J 4 bases; nucleotides not matched to a gene: 6. The CDR3 runs to 16 residues. Germline CDR1 MNHEY, CDR2 SVGAGI. The CDR3 coding sequence is TGTGCCAGCAGTTACTCACCTAGGACTAGCGGTTACGAGCAGTACTTC. Translating it yields CASSYSPRTSGYEQYF.

This clonotype was detected once. This may come from a read error, since a much larger clone is one base off. The V gene is TRBV6-6, the J gene TRBJ2-2; 10 bases map to TRBD1. This CDR3 has 15 amino acids. From germline, CDR1 is MNHNY and CDR2 SVGAGI (reference sequence). The CDR3 region is CAIQDRGPNTEELFF. Written as DNA, the CDR3 is TGTGCCATCCAAGACAGGGGGCCGAACACCGAGGAGCTGTTTTTT.

The sample holds many counts of this clonotype. The chain has TRBV19 and TRBJ1-3, with D perhaps matching TRBD1 (6 bases). The CDR3 runs 16 residues. From germline, CDR1 is LNHDA and CDR2 SQIVND (reference sequence). Trimming took off 8 bases at V and 0 bases at J, with 17 bases between the two ends. The CDR3 nucleotides read TGTGCCAGTTCTAGATACAGGGACGGCTCTGGAAACACCATATATTTT. It encodes CASSRYRDGSGNTIYF.

The chain employs TRBV20-1 and TRBJ2-1; 14 bases fit TRBD2. V trimming: 3 bases; J trimming: 7 bases; junction bases outside the gene matches: 2. The germline V gene encodes CDR1 DFQATT and CDR2 SNEGSKA (reference sequence). There are 14 residues in the CDR3. In DNA form, the CDR3 reads TGCAGTGCTAGCGGGACTAGCGGGAGTAATGAGCAGTTCTTC. It is translated as CSASGTSGSNEQFF.

The chain has TRBV7-9 and TRBJ1-1, with 7 bases lining up with TRBD1. The CDR3 has 11 residues. The J segment lost 8 bases and the V segment lost 8 bases, leaving 5 bases of the junction unmatched. Germline CDR1 SEHNR, CDR2 FQNEAQ (reference sequence). Here the CDR3 DNA reads TGTGCCAGCGCAAGGGGGCCAGAAGCTTTCTTT. Protein: CASARGPEAFF.

The V and J genes are TRBV9 and TRBJ1-1; D is perhaps TRBD1 (5 bases). CDR3 length: 15 amino acids. V dropped 0 bases and J dropped 3 bases, with 12 bases sitting between them. CDR1 is SGDLS, CDR2 YYNGEE, per germline. CDR3 sequence (DNA): TGTGCCAGCAGCGTAGACAACAGGTTGGACACTGAAGCTTTCTTT. This encodes CASSVDNRLDTEAFF.

This clonotype rates as medium-sized. V and J are TRBV18 and TRBJ1-6; 7 bases align to TRBD1. V dropped 6 bases and J dropped 9; count of bases not matched to a gene: 11. The length of the CDR3 is 15 residues. Germline-derived CDR1 and CDR2 are KGHSH and LQKENI. The CDR3 nucleotides read TGTGCCAGCTCGCCTTCCGGGACAGAGGTTTCACCCCTCCACTTT. This translates into CASSPSGTEVSPLHF.

The chain carries TRBV28 and TRBJ2-7; no definite D call. Trimming removed 4 bases at V and 1 base at J, with 14 bases between. Per the germline V gene, CDR1 is MDHEN and CDR2 is SYDVKM. CDR3 length equals 15 residues. The CDR3 is CASSSRTTLSYEQYF. The CDR3 coding sequence is TGTGCCAGCAGTTCCCGAACGACACTATCCTACGAGCAGTACTTC.

As to this clonotype: The junction and the germline gene differ at one end; a read error may be behind it. This chain connects TRBV5-6 to TRBJ1-2; no clear D. The germline gives CDR1 SGHDT, CDR2 YYEEEE. This CDR3 has 13 residues. As DNA, the CDR3 is TGTGGCAGCAGCCTCCCGGGGAACTATGGCTACACCTTC. It is translated as CGSSLPGNYGYTF.

This clonotype is deemed medium-sized. This sequence joins TRBV6-6 and TRBJ1-5; TRBD1 agrees at 7 bases. The CDR3 totals 15 residues. Losses at the gene ends were 4 bases for V and 3 bases for J; bases not matched to a gene: 6. CDR1 MNHNY and CDR2 SVGAGI come from the germline V gene (reference sequence). The CDR3 is CASSWGQQPNQPQHF. CDR3 in DNA: TGTGCCAGCAGTTGGGGACAGCAGCCCAATCAGCCCCAGCATTTT.

As concerns this clonotype: Germline is not matched at one junction end, which may reflect a read error. This chain links TRBV7-9 with TRBJ1-3; possibly TRBD1 for D (5 bases). This CDR3 has 15 residues. Germline CDR1 SEHNR, CDR2 FQNEAQ (reference sequence). The CDR3 here is CASTSGLLSGNTLYF. CDR3 coding DNA: TGTGCCAGCACCTCGGGACTGCTCTCTGGAAACACCTTATATTTT.